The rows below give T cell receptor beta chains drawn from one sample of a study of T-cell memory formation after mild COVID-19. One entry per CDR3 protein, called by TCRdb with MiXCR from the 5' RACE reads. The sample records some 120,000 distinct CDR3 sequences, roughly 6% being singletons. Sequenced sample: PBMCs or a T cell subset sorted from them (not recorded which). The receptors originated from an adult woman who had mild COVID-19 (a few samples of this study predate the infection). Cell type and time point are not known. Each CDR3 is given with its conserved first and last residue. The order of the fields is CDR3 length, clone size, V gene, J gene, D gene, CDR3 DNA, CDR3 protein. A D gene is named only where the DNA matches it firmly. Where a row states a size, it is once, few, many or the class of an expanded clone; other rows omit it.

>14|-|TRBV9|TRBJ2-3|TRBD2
TGTGCCAGCAGCGCCGGGACTATAGTAGATACGCAGTATTTT
CASSAGTIVDTQYF
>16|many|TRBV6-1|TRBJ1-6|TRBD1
TGTGCCAGCAGTGATGAACGGAGGACAGGCCATTCACCCCTCCACTTT
CASSDERRTGHSPLHF
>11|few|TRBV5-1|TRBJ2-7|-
TGCGCCAGCAGCTTAAAAGACGAGCAGTACTTC
CASSLKDEQYF
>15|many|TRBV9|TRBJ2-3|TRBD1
TGTGCCAGCAGCGTATGGACAGGGGAGCCAGATACGCAGTATTTT
CASSVWTGEPDTQYF
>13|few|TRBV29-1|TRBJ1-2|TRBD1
TGCAGCTTCCGGGGCGAGGGGGCGCGCGGCTACACCTTC
CSFRGEGARGYTF
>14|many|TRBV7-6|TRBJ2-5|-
TGTGCCAGCAGCCCCGGGACTGGCCAAGAGACCCAGTACTTC
CASSPGTGQETQYF
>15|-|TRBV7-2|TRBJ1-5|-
TGTGCCAGCAGCTTATCAGGGACTGCCAATCAGCCCCAGCATTTT
CASSLSGTANQPQHF
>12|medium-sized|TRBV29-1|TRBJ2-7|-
TGCAGCGTTGGAGGGGCGGGAAACGAGCAGTACTTC
CSVGGAGNEQYF
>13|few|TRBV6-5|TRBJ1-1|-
TGTGCCAGCAGTCAAACAGGGCTCCCTGAAGCTTTCTTT
CASSQTGLPEAFF
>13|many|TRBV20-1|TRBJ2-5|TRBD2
TGCAGTGCCCCGAAGGGAGGGAAGGAGACCCAGTACTTC
CSAPKGGKETQYF
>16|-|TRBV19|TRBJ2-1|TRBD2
TGTGCCAGTAGTCTCCCGGGACTAGCGGGGGCCGATGAGCAGTTCTTC
CASSLPGLAGADEQFF
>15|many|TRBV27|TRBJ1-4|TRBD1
TGTGCCAGCAGTACAAGGGACAGGGGTAATGAAAAACTGTTTTTT
CASSTRDRGNEKLFF
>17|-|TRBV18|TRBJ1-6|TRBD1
TGTGCCAGCTCACCAGTCGGGACAGGGAATTTTAATTCACCCCTCCACTTT
CASSPVGTGNFNSPLHF
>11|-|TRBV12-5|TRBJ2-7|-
TGTGCTAGTGGTCTCCTGACTGAGCAGTACTTC
CASGLLTEQYF
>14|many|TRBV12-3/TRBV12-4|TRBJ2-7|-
TGTGCCAGCAGTTCGTTAGGAGGTGGACAGGAGCAGTACTTC
CASSSLGGGQEQYF
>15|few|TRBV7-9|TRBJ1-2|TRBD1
TGTGCCAGCAGCTTGGGCCCACAGGGGAACTATGGCTACACCTTC
CASSLGPQGNYGYTF
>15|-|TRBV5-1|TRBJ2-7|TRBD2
TGCGCCAGCAGCTTGGGGACTAGCGGGTTTCGGGAGCAGTACTTC
CASSLGTSGFREQYF
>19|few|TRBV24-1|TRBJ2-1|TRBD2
TGTGCCACCAGTGCTCCCGGGACTAGCGGGTCCCTCAGCGGCAATGAGCAGTTCTTC
CATSAPGTSGSLSGNEQFF
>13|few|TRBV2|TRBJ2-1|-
TGTGCCAGCCGACCCGCATTGGCTAATGAGCAGTTCTTC
CASRPALANEQFF
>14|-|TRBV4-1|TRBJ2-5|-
TGCGCCAGCAGCCAAGATCGGGATGGCCAGACCCAGTACTTC
CASSQDRDGQTQYF
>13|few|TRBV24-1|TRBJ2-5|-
TGTGCCACCAGTGATTCCAACCAAGAGACCCAGTACTTC
CATSDSNQETQYF
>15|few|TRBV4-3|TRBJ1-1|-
TGCGCCAGCAGCCGAGTCCGGGACGGATACACTGAAGCTTTCTTT
CASSRVRDGYTEAFF
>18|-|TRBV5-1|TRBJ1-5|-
TGCGCCAGCAGCCTCGAACCATCGGGGGCTTATAGCAATCAGCCCCAGCATTTT
CASSLEPSGAYSNQPQHF
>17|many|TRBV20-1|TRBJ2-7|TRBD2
TGCAGTGCTAGAGCCCCCATTAGTAGCGGGGGTATTTACGAGCAGTACTTC
CSARAPISSGGIYEQYF
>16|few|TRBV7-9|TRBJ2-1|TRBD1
TGTGCCAGCAGCACAGGGGGCGCAAATATCTACAATGAGCAGTTCTTC
CASSTGGANIYNEQFF
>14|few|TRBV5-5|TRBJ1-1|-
TGTGCCAGCAGCTACCGGGACATGGGGACTGAAGCTTTCTTT
CASSYRDMGTEAFF
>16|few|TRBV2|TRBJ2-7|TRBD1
TGTGCCAGCAGTGTGTTGGGTACCGGGACAGGGAGCGAGCAGTACTTC
CASSVLGTGTGSEQYF